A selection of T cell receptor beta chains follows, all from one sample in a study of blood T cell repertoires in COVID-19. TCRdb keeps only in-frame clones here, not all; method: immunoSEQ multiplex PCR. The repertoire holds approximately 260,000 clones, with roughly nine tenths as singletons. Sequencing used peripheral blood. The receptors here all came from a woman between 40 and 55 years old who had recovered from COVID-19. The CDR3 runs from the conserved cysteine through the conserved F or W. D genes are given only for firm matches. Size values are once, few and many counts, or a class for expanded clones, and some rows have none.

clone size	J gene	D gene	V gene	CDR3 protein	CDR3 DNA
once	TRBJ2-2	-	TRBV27	CASKHRDTGELFF	TGTGCCAGCAAACACAGGGATACCGGGGAGCTGTTTTTT
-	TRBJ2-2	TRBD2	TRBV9	CASSVVGGGTGELFF	TGTGCCAGCAGCGTAGTTGGGGGAGGGACCGGGGAGCTGTTTTTT
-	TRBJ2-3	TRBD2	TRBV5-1	CASSETSGGDTQYF	TGCGCCAGCAGTGAAACTAGCGGGGGGGATACGCAGTATTTT
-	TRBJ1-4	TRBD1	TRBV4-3	CASSQEPRTGWTEKLFF	TGCGCCAGCAGCCAAGAGCCCCGGACAGGGTGGACTGAAAAACTGTTTTTT
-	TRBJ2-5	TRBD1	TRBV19	CASSTRDSQETQYF	TGTGCCAGTAGTACCCGGGACAGCCAAGAGACCCAGTACTTC
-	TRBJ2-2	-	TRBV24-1	CATSDFRQGYDGELFF	TGTGCCACCAGTGATTTTAGGCAGGGCTACGACGGGGAGCTGTTTTTT
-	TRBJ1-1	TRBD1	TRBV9	CASSDGTGRTEAFF	TGTGCCAGCAGCGACGGGACAGGGAGGACTGAAGCTTTCTTT
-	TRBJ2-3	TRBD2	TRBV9	CASSGSSGATDTQYF	TGTGCCAGCAGCGGAAGTAGCGGGGCCACAGATACGCAGTATTTT
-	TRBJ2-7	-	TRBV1	CTSSQTTSGGVYEQYF	TGCACCAGCAGCCAAACTACTAGCGGGGGGGTATACGAGCAGTACTTC
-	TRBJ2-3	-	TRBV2	CASNSFGPPTDTQYF	TGTGCCAGCAACTCGTTTGGGCCCCCCACAGATACGCAGTATTTT
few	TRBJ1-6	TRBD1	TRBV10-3	CAISETRDRATPLHF	TGTGCCATCAGTGAGACCCGGGACAGGGCAACGCCCCTCCACTTT
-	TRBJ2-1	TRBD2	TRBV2	CASRGLAGVREQFF	TGTGCCAGCAGAGGGTTAGCGGGAGTTCGTGAGCAGTTCTTC
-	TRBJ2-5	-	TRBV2	CASSYRAQETQYF	TGTGCCAGCAGTTACAGGGCCCAAGAGACCCAGTACTTC
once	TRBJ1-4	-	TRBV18	CASSPLAVSNEKLFF	TGTGCCAGCTCACCTTTGGCGGTCTCTAATGAAAAACTGTTTTTT
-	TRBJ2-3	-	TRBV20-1	CSAQIADTQYF	TGCAGTGCTCAGATTGCAGATACGCAGTATTTT
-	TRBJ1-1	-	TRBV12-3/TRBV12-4	CASSLGQTTAFF	TGTGCCAGCAGTTTAGGGCAAACTACCGCTTTCTTT
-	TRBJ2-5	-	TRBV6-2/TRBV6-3	CASSQLGGGETQYF	TGTGCCAGCAGTCAACTGGGGGGTGGTGAGACCCAGTACTTC
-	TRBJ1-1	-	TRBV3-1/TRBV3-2	CASSQVPTGLNTEAFF	TGTGCCAGCAGCCAAGTCCCCACAGGGCTGAACACTGAAGCTTTCTTT
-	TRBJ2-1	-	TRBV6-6	CASSFLALPAEQFF	TGTGCCAGCAGTTTTCTAGCTTTACCGGCTGAGCAGTTCTTC
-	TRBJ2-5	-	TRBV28	CASSTGLQETQYF	TGTGCCAGCAGCACAGGGCTGCAAGAGACCCAGTACTTC
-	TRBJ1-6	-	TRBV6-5	CASSYSFRNSPLHF	TGTGCCAGCAGTTACTCGTTCAGGAATTCACCCCTCCACTTT
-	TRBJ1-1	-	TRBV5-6	CASSLTPTANTEAFF	TGTGCCAGCAGCCTTACCCCGACAGCGAACACTGAAGCTTTCTTT
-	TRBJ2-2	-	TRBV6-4	CASSDSPGFTGELFF	TGTGCCAGCAGTGACAGTCCAGGGTTCACCGGGGAGCTGTTTTTT
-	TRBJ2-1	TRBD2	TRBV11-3	CASSLRSAGAYNEQFF	TGTGCCAGCAGCTTACGGTCGGCGGGGGCCTACAATGAGCAGTTCTTC
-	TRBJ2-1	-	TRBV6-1	CASSDSNEQFF	TGTGCCAGCAGTGATAGCAATGAGCAGTTCTTC
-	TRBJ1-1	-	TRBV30	CAWNSQGLGTEAFF	TGTGCCTGGAACAGCCAGGGGCTGGGCACTGAAGCTTTCTTT
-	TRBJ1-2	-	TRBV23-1	CASSHDGGSGYTF	TGCGCCAGCAGTCACGATGGAGGGTCTGGCTACACCTTC
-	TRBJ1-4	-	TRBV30	CAWRGRGANEKLFF	TGTGCCTGGAGAGGGAGGGGAGCTAATGAAAAACTGTTTTTT
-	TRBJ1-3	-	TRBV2	CASSVDSISGNTIYF	TGTGCCAGCAGCGTAGACAGTATCTCTGGAAACACCATATATTTT
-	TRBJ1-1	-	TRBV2	CASSERGDTEAFF	TGTGCCAGCAGTGAACGGGGGGACACTGAAGCTTTCTTT
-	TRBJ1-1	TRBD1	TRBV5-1	CASRDMDRGRPEAFF	TGCGCCAGCAGAGACATGGACAGGGGGCGTCCTGAAGCTTTCTTT
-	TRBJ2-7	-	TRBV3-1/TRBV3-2	CASSQAAGYYEQYF	TGTGCCAGCAGCCAAGCGGCGGGGTACTACGAGCAGTACTTC
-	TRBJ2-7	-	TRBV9	CASSVGTKDEQYF	TGTGCCAGCAGCGTAGGGACAAAGGACGAGCAGTACTTC
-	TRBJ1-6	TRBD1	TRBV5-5	CASSELIGGFYNSPLHF	TGTGCCAGCAGCGAACTTATAGGGGGCTTTTATAATTCACCCCTCCACTTT
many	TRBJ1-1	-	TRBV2	CASSDGGLGEAFF	TGTGCCAGCAGTGACGGCGGTTTAGGTGAAGCTTTCTTT
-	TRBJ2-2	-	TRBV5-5	CASSLDIVTGELFF	TGTGCCAGCAGCTTGGACATTGTCACCGGGGAGCTGTTTTTT
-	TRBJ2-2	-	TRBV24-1	CATSAPDRNTGELFF	TGTGCCACCAGTGCCCCGGACAGGAACACCGGGGAGCTGTTTTTT
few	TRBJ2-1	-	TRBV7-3	CASSSSNKNEQFF	TGTGCCAGCAGCTCCTCTAATAAAAATGAGCAGTTCTTC
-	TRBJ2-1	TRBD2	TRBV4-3	CASSQDWVFRGLAHYTEQFF	TGCGCCAGCAGCCAAGATTGGGTCTTCAGGGGACTAGCGCATTACACTGAGCAGTTCTTC
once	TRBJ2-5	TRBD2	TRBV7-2	CASSSGLAGREASETQYF	TGTGCCAGCAGCTCGGGACTAGCGGGTAGGGAGGCTTCGGAGACCCAGTACTTC